The 23 T cell receptor beta chains reported below all come from one sample, sequenced in a study of graft-versus-host responses after intestinal transplantation. Clones were read by immunoSEQ multiplex PCR, and TCRdb kept only the in-frame ones, dropping some. The table records about 96,000 clones, 80% to 95% of them present only once. These receptors lack a known antigen. The sequencing here drew on unstimulated CD4+ T cells sorted from spleen or lymph node cells, taken before intestinal transplant. These TCRs come from a human donor who received an intestinal transplant.

The chain combines TRBV15 with TRBJ2-1; 13 nucleotides line up with TRBD2. From germline, CDR1 is LNHNV and CDR2 YYDKDF (reference sequence). Unmatched junction bases numbered 8, after V lost 0 bases and J lost 6 bases. The length of the CDR3 is 18 residues. CDR3 nucleotides: TGTGCCACCAGCAGAGATCCTCGGACTAGCGGGAGTCCCAATGAGCAGTTCTTC. Translation: CATSRDPRTSGSPNEQFF.

As regards this clone: This CDR3 is also generated by other DNA sequences in the sample. This sequence joins TRBV2 and TRBJ2-7; TRBD1 aligns across 7 bases. The V gene end was trimmed by 8 bases and the J gene end by 4 bases; junction bases not matched to a gene: 8. Germline V lookup: CDR1 SNHLY, CDR2 FYNNEI. The length of the CDR3 is 13 residues. CDR3 region: CASSRQGPYEQYF. For the CDR3, the DNA is TGTGCCAGCTCTCGACAGGGCCCTTACGAGCAGTACTTC. Using reference TRBV2 and TRBJ2-7 for the parts outside the CDR3, the full variable domain is EPEVTQTPSHQVTQMGQEVILRCVPISNHLYFYWYRQILGQKVEFLVSFYNNEISEKSEIFDDQFSVERPDGSNFTLKIRSTKLEDSAMYFCASSRQGPYEQYFGPGTRLTVT.

This clone was counted a single time. The chain has TRBV7-2 and TRBJ1-5; D might be TRBD1 (6 bases). CDR3 length: 14 residues. The germline CDR1 and CDR2 sequences are SGHTA and FQGNSA. Trimming shortened V by 5 bases and J by 6 bases, and 14 bases separated the two germline ends. The CDR3 here is CASSVTGLGQPQHF. In DNA form, the CDR3 reads TGTGCCAGCAGCGTCACAGGGCTCGGTCAGCCCCAGCATTTT.

The J gene is TRBJ2-3, the V gene TRBV9; D is unresolved. V was trimmed by 0 bases and J by 3 bases, leaving 8 bases between them. The CDR3 covers 14 residues. CDR1 SGDLS and CDR2 YYNGEE come from the germline V gene. CDR3 sequence (DNA): TGTGCCAGCAGCGTAGGGGTCGGGACAGATACGCAGTATTTT. The encoded protein is CASSVGVGTDTQYF.

This clone came up once. The sample contains more than one DNA sequence encoding this CDR3. This chain links TRBV7-2 with TRBJ1-1; TRBD1 is a possible D gene (5 bases). Trimming took 3 bases from V and 2 from J, leaving 7 bases between them. Germline-derived CDR1 and CDR2 are SGHTA and FQGNSA. The CDR3 totals 13 residues. This CDR3 is CASSFRGNTEAFF. The CDR3, as DNA: TGTGCCAGCAGCTTTAGGGGAAACACTGAAGCTTTCTTT.

The chain combines TRBV5-6 with TRBJ1-2; tentatively, D is TRBD1 (6 bases). V was clipped by 4 bases and J by 3 bases, with 13 bases between them. The CDR3 loop spans 14 amino acids. From germline, CDR1 is SGHDT and CDR2 YYEEEE. The CDR3 DNA reads TGTGCCAGCAGCCAGGGGTGGCGGGACTATGGCTACACCTTC. This sequence encodes CASSQGWRDYGYTF. Full variable domain (rest looked up from reference TRBV5-6 and TRBJ1-2): DAGVTQSPTHLIKTRGQQVTLRCSPKSGHDTVSWYQQALGQGPQFIFQYYEEEERQRGNFPDRFSGHQFPNYSSELNVNALLLGDSALYLCASSQGWRDYGYTFGSGTRLTVV.

The rearrangement uses TRBV7-2 and TRBJ2-1, with a tentative D call TRBD2 (7 bases). The CDR3 is made up of 15 amino acids. Trimming removed 5 bases at V and 0 bases at J, with 11 bases between. Looked up from germline, CDR1 is SGHTA and CDR2 is FQGNSA. Here the CDR3 reads CASSRGGDSYNEQFF. In nucleotides, the CDR3 is TGTGCCAGCAGCAGAGGGGGGGACTCCTACAATGAGCAGTTCTTC.

The gene calls are TRBV9 and TRBJ2-1; D is unresolved. There are 15 residues in the CDR3. From germline, CDR1 is SGDLS and CDR2 YYNGEE. Trimming stripped 1 base from V and 7 bases from J, with 15 bases between. The chain's CDR3 is CASSVTTSTLNEQFF. The CDR3, as DNA: TGTGCCAGCAGCGTAACTACATCCACACTTAATGAGCAGTTCTTC.

The CDR3 spells CASSPDSTGWYTEAFF. Here the CDR3 DNA reads TGTGCCAGCTCACCAGATAGTACGGGTTGGTACACTGAAGCTTTCTTT. The chain couples TRBV18 to TRBJ1-1; the D is unclear. The germline V gene has CDR1 KGHSH and CDR2 LQKENI. With 2 bases removed from V and 3 bases from J, the gap between germline ends came to 16 bases. The CDR3 totals 16 residues.

The CDR3 loop is CASSLGLAGYSYNEQFF. The CDR3 DNA reads TGTGCCAGCAGCTTGGGGCTAGCGGGGTACTCCTACAATGAGCAGTTCTTC. The chain joins TRBV7-2 to TRBJ2-1, with 9 bases lining up with TRBD2. V was pared by 3 bases and J by 0 bases, with 6 bases of the junction left unmatched. The CDR3 length is 17 residues. CDR1 is SGHTA, CDR2 FQGNSA, per germline.

This chain joins TRBV2 and TRBJ1-5; no firm D call. V was pared by 8 bases and J by 7 bases, with 12 bases between. In germline, CDR1 is SNHLY, CDR2 FYNNEI. The CDR3 length is 12 residues. The CDR3 DNA reads TGTGCCAGCGATCGGGTAGGACAGCCCCAGCATTTT. This sequence encodes CASDRVGQPQHF.

The V and J genes are TRBV10-3 and TRBJ1-2, with D perhaps matching TRBD1 (6 bases). Trimming stripped 4 bases from V and 4 bases from J, with 13 bases between. The CDR3 is 14 amino acids. Germline CDR1 and CDR2: ENHRY and SYGVKD. This chain's CDR3 is CAISVGQGSYGYTF. The CDR3 coding sequence is TGTGCCATCAGTGTGGGTCAGGGGTCCTATGGCTACACCTTC.

The V call is TRBV5-4, the J call TRBJ2-1; D may be TRBD2 (5 bases). V was trimmed by 0 bases and J by 4 bases, leaving 8 bases between them. The CDR3 contains 14 residues. Germline V gene sequence: CDR1 SGHNT, CDR2 YYREEE (reference sequence). Written as DNA, the CDR3 is TGTGCCAGCAGCTTGGGTGAGGGTTACAATGAGCAGTTCTTC. This sequence encodes CASSLGEGYNEQFF.

This chain uses TRBV5-5 with TRBJ2-7; the D is unclear. The CDR3 covers 14 residues. V was cut by 0 bases and J by 0 bases, with 7 bases left in between. Per germline, CDR1 SGHKS and CDR2 YYEKEE (reference sequence). The CDR3 DNA reads as TGTGCCAGCAGCTTGGGCCAGGTCTCCTACGAGCAGTACTTC. Translating it yields CASSLGQVSYEQYF.

This clone has only a few counts. The chain recombines TRBV6-5 with TRBJ1-4; perhaps TRBD1 as D (6 bases). There are 14 residues in the CDR3. Trimming took 2 bases from V and 7 from J, leaving 11 bases between them. The germline gives CDR1 MNHEY, CDR2 SVGAGI. DNA for the CDR3: TGTGCCAGCAGTTACGGGGGCGCTTTTGAAAAACTGTTTTTT. This codes for CASSYGGAFEKLFF.

J is TRBJ2-2 and V is TRBV4-1; tentatively, D is TRBD1 (6 bases). Trimming removed 0 bases from V and 4 bases from J, with 18 bases in between. Germline assignment: CDR1 MGHRA and CDR2 YSYEKL. This CDR3 has 18 amino acids. CDR3 region: CASSQEIQGFRGTGELFF. The CDR3 bases are TGCGCCAGCAGCCAAGAGATACAGGGATTCCGAGGCACCGGGGAGCTGTTTTTT.

CDR3 sequence: CASSALGTELETQYF. The CDR3 region has the DNA TGTGCCAGCAGTGCTCTTGGGACAGAACTCGAGACCCAGTACTTC. The V gene is TRBV6-1, the J gene TRBJ2-5; TRBD1 matches 7 bases. The trim removed 4 bases at V and 5 bases at J, leaving 10 bases unmatched. CDR3 size: 15 residues. Germline loops: CDR1 MNHNS, CDR2 SASEGT.

The chain links TRBV19 to TRBJ2-7; TRBD1 matches at 9 bases. This CDR3 contains 14 residues. With V trimmed by 3 bases and J by 3 bases, 3 bases remained unmatched. Germline CDR1 reads LNHDA; CDR2 reads SQIVND (reference sequence). CDR3 nucleotides: TGTGCCAGTAGTATGACGACAGGGGGCTACGAGCAGTACTTC. This translates into CASSMTTGGYEQYF.

This rearrangement joins TRBV18 to TRBJ1-3; D unclear. From germline, CDR1 is KGHSH and CDR2 LQKENI. CDR3 size: 15 residues. Trimming left V 3 bases short and J 0 bases short, with 9 bases between. The CDR3 DNA reads as TGTGCCAGCTCACCCGATCTCGGCTCTGGAAACACCATATATTTT. Residues: CASSPDLGSGNTIYF.

The V and J genes are TRBV7-9 and TRBJ1-1; the D is unclear. CDR3 size: 14 residues. V lost 2 bases and J lost 1, with 8 bases in between. Germline-derived CDR1 and CDR2 are SEHNR and FQNEAQ (reference sequence). CDR3 coding DNA: TGTGCCAGCAGCTTAACCTTGAGGAACACTGAAGCTTTCTTT. As protein: CASSLTLRNTEAFF. Full variable domain (remainder filled in from reference TRBV7-9 and TRBJ1-1): DTGVSQNPRHKITKRGQNVTFRCDPISEHNRLYWYRQTLGQGPEFLTYFQNEAQLEKSRLLSDRFSAERPKGSFSTLEIQRTEQGDSAMYLCASSLTLRNTEAFFGQGTRLTVV.

The genes are TRBV27 and TRBJ2-4; 9 nucleotides agree with TRBD1. CDR1 and CDR2 (germline): MNHEY, SMNVEV (reference sequence). The CDR3 runs 15 residues. Germline trimming cut 2 bases from V and 9 bases from J; bases unmatched to any gene: 8. CDR3: CASSLGLRQGGIQYF. CDR3 in DNA: TGTGCCAGCAGTTTAGGGCTAAGACAGGGGGGCATTCAGTACTTC.

This clone was seen just once. This sequence joins TRBV6-5 and TRBJ1-2; tentatively, D is TRBD1 (5 bases). Germline V gene data show CDR1 as MNHEY and CDR2 as SVGAGI. V lost 4 bases and J 7 bases, leaving 22 bases between the germline ends. CDR3 length equals 16 residues. The CDR3 reads CASSSLWGESRGGYTF. As DNA, the CDR3 is TGTGCCAGCAGTTCCCTATGGGGGGAATCGCGAGGTGGCTACACCTTC.

This sequence joins TRBV5-1 and TRBJ2-6; TRBD2 matches at 9 bases. Looked up from germline, CDR1 is SGHRS and CDR2 is YFSETQ. The CDR3 extends over 16 amino acids. The junction had 0 bases not matched to a gene; V was cut back by 1 base and J by 1 base. CDR3 in DNA: TGCGCCAGCAGCTTGCTAGCGGGGTCTGGGGCCAACGTCCTGACTTTC. This encodes CASSLLAGSGANVLTF.